Below are 22 T cell receptor beta chains sequenced from a single sample in a study of control samples from healthy donors and cancer patients. Profiled with immunoSEQ multiplex PCR; TCRdb holds only in-frame clones, not every one. The repertoire holds some 100,000 clones, with roughly three quarters as singletons. Sequenced material: blood. The origin of the receptors is a woman aged 30 to 39 in good health.

The chain couples TRBV3-1 (or the pseudogene TRBV3-2) to TRBJ2-7; 8 positions agree with TRBD1. CDR3 length: 14 amino acids. In germline, CDR1 is LGHDT, CDR2 YNNKEL (reference sequence). The ends lost 3 bases at V and 0 bases at J; junction bases unmatched: 1. The CDR3 loop reads CASSHDRGSYEQYF. The DNA for the CDR3 is TGTGCCAGCAGCCACGACAGGGGCTCCTACGAGCAGTACTTC.

This clone was observed a single time. The chain is built from TRBV3-1 (or the pseudogene TRBV3-2) and TRBJ1-4, with D possibly TRBD1 on 6 matching bases. Germline V gene data show CDR1 as LGHDT and CDR2 as YNNKEL (reference sequence). V was clipped by 8 bases and J by 7 bases, with 17 bases between them. This CDR3 comprises 14 residues. CDR3 residues: CASRGAGKAEKLFF. As DNA, the CDR3 is TGTGCCAGCCGGGGGGCAGGGAAGGCTGAAAAACTGTTTTTT.

The rearrangement joins TRBV21-1 to TRBJ1-4. TRBV21-1 constitutes a pseudogene. The CDR3 is made up of 16 amino acids. The CDR3 DNA is TGTGCCAGCAGCAAAGGTGGGGAGGCGGGGTATGAAAAACTGTTTTTT. Amino acid sequence: CASSKGGEAGYEKLFF.

J is TRBJ2-5 and V is TRBV5-5; D is unclear. CDR3 length equals 11 residues. Deletions cut 4 bases from V and 3 bases from J, with 4 bases between. Germline loops: CDR1 SGHKS, CDR2 YYEKEE (reference sequence). The CDR3 region has the DNA TGTGCCAGCAGCCCTAAAGAGACCCAGTACTTC. It specifies CASSPKETQYF.

Concerning this clone itself: One end of the junction is discordant with germline, which a read error may explain. The rearrangement links TRBV2 to TRBJ2-7; TRBD1 agrees at 9 bases. Looked up from germline, CDR1 is SNHLY and CDR2 is FYNNEI. The CDR3 consists of 12 residues. CDR3: CATGQGSYEQYF. CDR3 nucleotides: TGCGCTACGGGACAGGGCTCCTACGAGCAGTACTTC.

The rearrangement uses TRBV27 and TRBJ2-5, with D perhaps TRBD2 (5 bases). Trimming left V 0 bases short and J 8 bases short, with 13 bases between. The CDR3 has 14 amino acids. Germline CDR1 and CDR2: MNHEY and SMNVEV (reference sequence). The chain's CDR3 is CASSLSPGSGTQYF. Here the CDR3 DNA reads TGTGCCAGCAGTTTATCGCCGGGGTCAGGAACCCAGTACTTC.

The chain is built from TRBV6-6 and TRBJ1-1; the D is unclear. From germline, CDR1 is MNHNY and CDR2 SVGAGI (reference sequence). The length of the CDR3 is 12 residues. Between the trimmed V and J ends, which lost 6 bases and 7 bases, there was a span of 12 bases. As DNA, the CDR3 is TGTGCCAGCAGGACCTTAAACGGTGAAGCTTTCTTT. This encodes CASRTLNGEAFF.

This sequence joins TRBV12-3 or TRBV12-4 and TRBJ1-6; possibly TRBD1 for D (6 bases). The CDR3 runs to 13 residues. The V end lost 7 bases, the J end lost 5 bases, and 9 bases lay between the germline ends. CDR3 in amino acids: CASKTGNNSPLHF. The CDR3 nucleotides are TGTGCCAGCAAGACAGGAAATAATTCACCCCTCCACTTT.

This sequence joins TRBV6-6 and TRBJ2-3; 13 bases agree with TRBD2. CDR1 MNHNY and CDR2 SVGAGI come from the germline V gene (reference sequence). J lost 2 bases, V lost 5 bases, and 4 bases had no gene match. This CDR3 contains 16 residues. The CDR3 loop reads CASSRTSGGATDTQYF. CDR3 sequence (DNA): TGTGCCAGCAGTCGAACTAGCGGGGGGGCCACAGATACGCAGTATTTT.

The count of this clone is one. The chain links TRBV27 to TRBJ1-1; D not resolved. The CDR3 length is 15 residues. Germline V gene lookup returns CDR1 MNHEY and CDR2 SMNVEV (reference sequence). V lost 3 bases and J lost 1, with 12 bases in between. The CDR3 is CASSLAGPRNTEAFF. The CDR3 region has the DNA TGTGCCAGCAGTTTGGCCGGACCTAGGAACACTGAAGCTTTCTTT.

The chain employs TRBV18 and TRBJ2-5, with a possible D match to TRBD1 (6 bases). Germline lookup yields CDR1 KGHSH and CDR2 LQKENI. The CDR3 totals 14 residues. V lost 1 base to trimming and J lost 5 bases, with 11 bases between them. CDR3 region: CASSPLQGGETQYF. The CDR3 region has the DNA TGTGCCAGCTCACCACTACAGGGCGGCGAGACCCAGTACTTC.

V and J are TRBV19 and TRBJ1-4, with TRBD1 identical over 10 bases. The junction had 4 bases not matched to a gene; V was cut back by 7 bases and J by 8 bases. The germline V gene encodes CDR1 LNHDA and CDR2 SQIVND (reference sequence). This CDR3 spans 13 amino acids. This CDR3 is CASIGQGEEKLFF. In DNA form, the CDR3 reads TGTGCCAGTATTGGACAGGGGGAGGAAAAACTGTTTTTT.

The CDR3 DNA follows: TGTGCCAGCAGTTACTCACCTGGGCAGCCCCAGCATTTT. Its translation: CASSYSPGQPQHF. The chain uses TRBV6-2 or TRBV6-3 and TRBJ1-5; D is uncertain. This CDR3 is built from 13 residues. Trimming removed 0 bases from V and 7 bases from J, with 7 bases in between. The germline V gene has CDR1 MNHEY and CDR2 SVGEGT.

The chain links TRBV19 to TRBJ2-1; 9 bases match TRBD1. The germline V gene has CDR1 LNHDA and CDR2 SQIVND (reference sequence). V was pared by 1 base and J by 4 bases, with 2 bases of the junction left unmatched. The CDR3 has 15 amino acids. The CDR3 coding sequence is TGTGCCAGTAGTATAGCCGGGACAGGGTACAATGAGCAGTTCTTC. Translation gives CASSIAGTGYNEQFF.

The V gene is TRBV5-4, the J gene TRBJ2-2, with D uncertain. The CDR3 has 12 residues. The V and J ends lost 9 bases and 3 bases respectively, with 9 bases between them. Germline CDR1 and CDR2: SGHNT and YYREEE (reference sequence). DNA for the CDR3: TGTGCCACGAGACCGGACACCGGGGAGCTGTTTTTT. This gives the protein CATRPDTGELFF.

V is TRBV21-1 and J is TRBJ2-4; the table calls TRBD1, which could not be checked here. TRBV21-1 is deemed a pseudogene. The CDR3 extends over 15 amino acids. The CDR3 DNA sequence: TGTGCCAGCAGCAAGGACAGCCTAAAGGCAAACATTCAGTACTTC. Protein sequence: CASSKDSLKANIQYF.

The chain employs TRBV10-1 and TRBJ2-1; no clear D. The CDR3 contains 11 residues. CDR1 is WNHNN and CDR2 is SYGVQD in the germline V gene (reference sequence). V lost 4 bases, J lost 6 bases, and 4 bases lay in between. The CDR3 spells CASSAFNEQFF. CDR3 in DNA: TGCGCCAGCAGTGCCTTCAATGAGCAGTTCTTC.

The chain links TRBV4-2 to TRBJ1-1; 9 bases fit TRBD1. Per germline, CDR1 LGHNA and CDR2 YNFKEQ. J gave up 3 bases and V 2 bases, and 10 bases lay outside the gene matches. This CDR3 is 17 amino acids long. This chain's CDR3 is CASSQPGTGFRDTEAFF. The CDR3 DNA follows: TGTGCCAGCAGCCAACCCGGGACAGGGTTTAGAGACACTGAAGCTTTCTTT.

This clone was detected only once. The V gene is TRBV5-1, the J gene TRBJ2-1, with 14 bases identical to TRBD2. Germline lookup yields CDR1 SGHRS and CDR2 YFSETQ. The CDR3 runs to 19 residues. The J segment lost 4 bases and the V segment lost 4 bases, leaving 13 bases of the junction unmatched. The CDR3 reads CASSREPGTSGGLYNEQFF. For the CDR3, the DNA is TGCGCCAGCAGCCGCGAACCCGGGACTAGCGGGGGCCTGTACAATGAGCAGTTCTTC.

The chain couples TRBV7-6 to TRBJ1-2; no definite D call. The CDR3 is 12 residues long. The V and J ends lost 5 bases and 8 bases respectively, with 12 bases between them. Germline V gene sequence: CDR1 SGHVS, CDR2 FNYEAQ. The CDR3 reads CASSTWRVGYTF. DNA of the CDR3: TGTGCCAGCAGCACCTGGAGGGTCGGCTACACCTTC.

CDR3 sequence: CASFTTSGNTIYF. CDR3 coding DNA: TGTGCCAGCTTTACGACCTCTGGAAACACCATATATTTT. The V and J genes are TRBV18 and TRBJ1-3; D remains unclear. The CDR3 extends over 13 amino acids. Per the germline V gene, CDR1 is KGHSH and CDR2 is LQKENI. The V and J ends lost 7 bases and 0 bases respectively, with 7 bases between them.

The chain joins TRBV19 to TRBJ1-2, with D perhaps matching TRBD1 (6 bases). Germline CDR1 is LNHDA and CDR2 is SQIVND (reference sequence). Trimming took off 3 bases at V and 6 bases at J, with 17 bases between the two ends. CDR3 length: 15 amino acids. The CDR3 loop is CASSIGGGPADGYTF. CDR3 nucleotides: TGTGCCAGTAGTATCGGTGGGGGGCCGGCGGATGGCTACACCTTC.